Listed below are T cell receptor beta chains from one sample, sequenced in a study of blood T cell repertoires in COVID-19. Profiled with immunoSEQ multiplex PCR; TCRdb holds only in-frame clones, not every one. The data show approximately 70,000 clones, 76% seen once. What was sequenced was peripheral blood. The receptors were gathered from a man in his sixties with COVID-19, enrolled during active disease. Both conserved end residues are part of each CDR3. D genes are given only for firm matches. Not all rows give a size; the values are once, few, many and, for expanded clones, a class.

abundance	v_gene	d_gene	j_gene	CDR3nt	CDR3aa
-	TRBV5-1	TRBD1	TRBJ1-2	TGCGCCAGCAGCCGCGAGACAGGGACAACCCTCTACTATGGCTACACCTTC	CASSRETGTTLYYGYTF
-	TRBV4-1	TRBD1	TRBJ1-1	TGCGCCAGCAGCCCGACGGGGACAGGGAGGTTCGGCACTGAAGCTTTCTTT	CASSPTGTGRFGTEAFF
-	TRBV6-5	-	TRBJ1-6	TGTGCCAGCAGTCTAGGAGGACAGCTTAATTCACCCCTCCACTTT	CASSLGGQLNSPLHF
-	TRBV19	TRBD2	TRBJ2-5	TGTGCCAGTAGTCCCTCTTACGGGAGGGTGACGGAGACCCAGTACTTC	CASSPSYGRVTETQYF
few	TRBV6-1	-	TRBJ2-7	TGTGCCAGCAGTGAAGCCCCACGGACAGATTTATACGAGCAGTACTTC	CASSEAPRTDLYEQYF
-	TRBV11-3	TRBD2	TRBJ2-1	TGTGCCAGCAGCTTAGGCGGTCTAGCGGGAGATGTCTACAATGAGCAGTTCTTC	CASSLGGLAGDVYNEQFF
-	TRBV5-1	TRBD1	TRBJ2-7	TGCGCCAGCAGCACCATTCCGGGACAGGGACTCGAGCAGTACTTC	CASSTIPGQGLEQYF
few	TRBV10-1	TRBD2	TRBJ2-1	TGCGCCAGCAGTAGGGCTAGCGGGAGAGATGAGCAGTTCTTC	CASSRASGRDEQFF
-	TRBV7-9	TRBD1	TRBJ2-7	TGTGCCAGCAGCCCAGGGGGCGCGGGGGAGCAGTACTTC	CASSPGGAGEQYF
-	TRBV27	-	TRBJ2-3	TGTGCCAGCAGTTCGGACTGGCAAACAGATACGCAGTATTTT	CASSSDWQTDTQYF
-	TRBV30	TRBD1	TRBJ1-2	TGTGCCTGGAGCGGGACAGGGGGCCTTGGCTACACCTTC	CAWSGTGGLGYTF
-	TRBV3-1/TRBV3-2	TRBD2	TRBJ2-3	TGTGCCAGCAGCCAAGATGCGAGCGGGATAACAACAGATACGCAGTATTTT	CASSQDASGITTDTQYF
once	TRBV28	TRBD1	TRBJ1-2	TGTGCCAGCAGCGAACACGGGACAGTTACTAACTATGGCTACACCTTC	CASSEHGTVTNYGYTF
many	TRBV28	-	TRBJ1-2	TGTGCCAGCAGCTCTTTTTATGGCTACACCTTC	CASSSFYGYTF
-	TRBV6-5	-	TRBJ1-2	TGTGCCAGCAGTTTGACAGGCTACAGCTATGGCTACACCTTC	CASSLTGYSYGYTF
once	TRBV3-1/TRBV3-2	TRBD2	TRBJ2-5	TGTGCCAGCAGCCAAGGAGTTAGCGGGAGATGGGAGACCCAGTACTTC	CASSQGVSGRWETQYF
-	TRBV29-1	-	TRBJ2-3	TGCAGCGTTAACGGAGCCGCCCGATCCACAGATACGCAGTATTTT	CSVNGAARSTDTQYF
-	TRBV27	-	TRBJ1-6	TGTGCCATCGGCCCAGGGTATTCACCCCTCCACTTT	CAIGPGYSPLHF
-	TRBV7-3	-	TRBJ1-1	TGTGCCAGCAGCCCCCAGGGTAGGATGAACACTGAAGCTTTCTTT	CASSPQGRMNTEAFF
few	TRBV27	TRBD1	TRBJ1-6	TGTGCCAGCAGCTTGACCAGGGGGCGATCACCCCTCCACTTT	CASSLTRGRSPLHF
-	TRBV5-4	-	TRBJ1-2	TGTGCCAGCAGCTCACGGGACTCCTATGGCTACACCTTC	CASSSRDSYGYTF
-	TRBV2	-	TRBJ2-5	TGTGCCAGCGTCCGGGGGTCCCAAGAGACCCAGTACTTC	CASVRGSQETQYF
-	TRBV23-1	-	TRBJ2-7	TGCGCCAGCAGTCAATCGGAGCCTACCTCCTACGAGCAGTACTTC	CASSQSEPTSYEQYF
-	TRBV4-1	TRBD2	TRBJ2-1	TGCGCCAGCAGCGGACTAGCGGGAGCGTTTGAGCAGTTCTTC	CASSGLAGAFEQFF
-	TRBV10-3	TRBD1	TRBJ2-3	TGTGCCGCCAACAGGGGACGCGATGGGTCTAGCACAGATACGCAGTATTTT	CAANRGRDGSSTDTQYF
-	TRBV6-5	-	TRBJ2-1	TGTGCCAGCATCGAACACTACCTCTACAATGAGCAGTTCTTC	CASIEHYLYNEQFF
-	TRBV24-1	TRBD1	TRBJ2-5	TGTGCCACCGGGACAGACCTCCAGACCCAGTACTTC	CATGTDLQTQYF
few	TRBV23-1	-	TRBJ2-7	TGCGCCAGCAAGGGGGAGAGATCGGGGGAGCAGTACTTC	CASKGERSGEQYF
few	TRBV4-1	TRBD1	TRBJ2-7	TGCGCCAGCAGCCAAGGGATCCGGGACAGGGGGGACGAGCAGTACTTC	CASSQGIRDRGDEQYF
-	TRBV5-4	TRBD2	TRBJ2-3	TGTGCCAGCAGCTTAAGAAGAAGCGGGGGCCCCACAGATACGCAGTATTTT	CASSLRRSGGPTDTQYF
few	TRBV6-6	-	TRBJ1-5	TGTGCCAGCAGTCAGAGTCAGCCCCAGCATTTT	CASSQSQPQHF
few	TRBV9	-	TRBJ2-1	TGTGCCAGCAGCGACGGGACAAATTACAATGAGCAGTTCTTC	CASSDGTNYNEQFF
few	TRBV2	TRBD1	TRBJ1-1	TGTGCCAGCAGACCCGGGACAGGTGGGGACACTGAAGCTTTCTTT	CASRPGTGGDTEAFF
few	TRBV11-2	-	TRBJ2-3	TGTGCCAGCAGCTATATAGATACGCAGTATTTT	CASSYIDTQYF
-	TRBV4-1	-	TRBJ2-5	TGCGCCAGCAGCCCGCAAAGTTGGCAAACCAAACTAGAAGAGACCCAGTACTTC	CASSPQSWQTKLEETQYF
-	TRBV2	TRBD1	TRBJ1-2	TGTGCCAGCAGTCGACAGGGGGACGGCTACACCTTC	CASSRQGDGYTF
-	TRBV18	TRBD1	TRBJ1-5	TGTGCCAGCTCACCATACGACCGGGACAGGAAGAATCAGCCCCAGCATTTT	CASSPYDRDRKNQPQHF
-	TRBV30	-	TRBJ1-6	TGTGCCTGGTCAAACCAGGGGCCTAATTCACCCCTCCACTTT	CAWSNQGPNSPLHF
-	TRBV19	TRBD1	TRBJ2-1	TGTGCCAGTAGTCTTAGACAGGGGTACAATGAGCAGTTCTTC	CASSLRQGYNEQFF
-	TRBV6-5	TRBD1	TRBJ1-4	TGTGCCAGCTGGGACAGGGGTCAGACTGAAAAACTGTTTTTT	CASWDRGQTEKLFF
-	TRBV2	-	TRBJ1-5	TGTGCCAGCAGCAACCGGGGGAGCAATCAGCCCCAGCATTTT	CASSNRGSNQPQHF
-	TRBV5-1	TRBD1	TRBJ1-1	TGCGCCAGCAGCTTCCAATCCAAGACAGGGACAATGAACACTGAAGCTTTCTTT	CASSFQSKTGTMNTEAFF
-	TRBV5-1	TRBD2	TRBJ2-1	TGCGCCAGCAGCTTGGATAGCGGGACAGAGCAGTTCTTC	CASSLDSGTEQFF
-	TRBV5-1	TRBD1	TRBJ1-2	TGCGCCAGCAGCCCGCGGGGACAGGAGGGCTATGGCTACACCTTC	CASSPRGQEGYGYTF
-	TRBV28	-	TRBJ1-1	TGTGCCAGCAGTTTGGGGCAGGGGAAAGCTTTCTTT	CASSLGQGKAFF
-	TRBV11-2	-	TRBJ2-7	TGTGCCAGCAGCTTCAACAGGGTCGAGCAGTACTTC	CASSFNRVEQYF
-	TRBV28	TRBD1	TRBJ1-1	TGTGCCAGCAGTTACAGGGGGCACATGAACACTGAAGCTTTCTTT	CASSYRGHMNTEAFF
-	TRBV30	TRBD1	TRBJ2-5	TGTGCCTGGAGTGTAGGACAGGATCAAGAGACCCAGTACTTC	CAWSVGQDQETQYF
-	TRBV12-3/TRBV12-4	-	TRBJ2-1	TGTGCCAGCAGTTTAGGACAGGCGCTTTGGCAGTTCTTC	CASSLGQALWQFF
once	TRBV19	TRBD2	TRBJ2-1	TGTGCCAGTAGTCGAGCGGCGGGAGGTTACAATGAGCAGTTCTTC	CASSRAAGGYNEQFF
once	TRBV5-4	TRBD1	TRBJ1-1	TGTGCCAGCAGCTTGCCAGGGGGAGACACTGAAGCTTTCTTT	CASSLPGGDTEAFF
-	TRBV5-1	TRBD1	TRBJ2-7	TGCGCCAGCAGCCCAGCCCCGGGACAGGAGGACGAGCAGTACTTC	CASSPAPGQEDEQYF
-	TRBV3-1/TRBV3-2	TRBD1	TRBJ1-1	TGTGCCAGCAGCCAAGAGGCGGACAGGGGCCGTGAAGCTTTCTTT	CASSQEADRGREAFF
once	TRBV5-4	TRBD1	TRBJ2-1	TGTGCCAGCAGCTTGGAGGTGGGACAGGACAATGAGCAGTTCTTC	CASSLEVGQDNEQFF
-	TRBV4-1	TRBD1	TRBJ2-3	TGCGCCAGCAGCCAACTACAACAGGGGTCAACGACAGATACGCAGTATTTT	CASSQLQQGSTTDTQYF
once	TRBV4-1	TRBD1	TRBJ2-7	TGCGCCAGCAGCCTCGGACAGGGCTACGAGCAGTACTTC	CASSLGQGYEQYF
-	TRBV30	-	TRBJ1-3	TGTGCCGCTTCTGTGGGTGAGGCTGGAAACACCATATATTTT	CAASVGEAGNTIYF
few	TRBV10-3	TRBD1	TRBJ2-1	TGTGCCATCGCGCAGGGGGCGTTCAATGAGCAGTTCTTC	CAIAQGAFNEQFF
many	TRBV5-4	-	TRBJ2-7	TGTGCCAGCAGTCGAGGACTGGATACCTACGAGCAGTACTTC	CASSRGLDTYEQYF